This record covers a single T cell receptor beta chain. Its specificity is unknown. The CDR3 totals 12 residues. The V and J ends lost 6 bases and 7 bases, in that order; junction bases with no gene match: 2. The V gene's germline CDR1 is LNHDA and CDR2 SQIVND (reference sequence). Profiled with immunoSEQ multiplex PCR; TCRdb holds only in-frame clones, not every one. The profile shows some 60,000 clones, about 91% of them singletons. Time point: baseline, week 1 (first vaccination visit). This sample's treatment: pre-vaccination baseline after standard-of-care therapy. The donors had new WHO grade 3 or 4 astrocytomas; these were IDH1-mutant and ATRX-lost. The data belong to a study of a mutant IDH1 vaccine in newly diagnosed glioma. At the level of the study: Treatment recipients were approximately 62% male and around 38% female, and their mean age was roughly 40 years.

Findings and limits, study-wide: Most patients, around 93%, showed vaccine-induced immune responses.

Sequencing used PBMCs, obtained from a glioma patient treated with radiotherapy, temozolomide or both. The receptor was derived from a man aged 45-65 years with glioma. The chain employs TRBV19 and TRBJ2-1; 8 nucleotides match TRBD1. The CDR3 DNA is TGTGCCAGTAGGAGACAGGGGAATGAGCAGTTCTTC. This codes for CASRRQGNEQFF. Drawing the rest from reference TRBV19 and TRBJ2-1, the complete variable domain is DGGITQSPKYLFRKEGQNVTLSCEQNLNHDAMYWYRQDPGQGLRLIYYSQIVNDFQKGDIAEGYSVSREKKESFPLTVTSAQKNPTAFYLCASRRQGNEQFFGPGTRLTVL.